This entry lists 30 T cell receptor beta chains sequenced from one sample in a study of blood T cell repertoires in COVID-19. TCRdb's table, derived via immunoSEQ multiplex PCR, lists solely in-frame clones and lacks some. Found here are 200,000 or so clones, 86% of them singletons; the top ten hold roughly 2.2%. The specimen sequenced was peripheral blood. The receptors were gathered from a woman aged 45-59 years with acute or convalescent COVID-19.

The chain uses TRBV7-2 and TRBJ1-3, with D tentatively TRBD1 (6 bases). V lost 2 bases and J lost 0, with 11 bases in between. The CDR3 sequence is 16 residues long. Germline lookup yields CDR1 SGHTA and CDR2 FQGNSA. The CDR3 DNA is TGTGCCAGCAGCTTACGAGGACAGAGCTCTGGAAACACCATATATTTT. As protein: CASSLRGQSSGNTIYF.

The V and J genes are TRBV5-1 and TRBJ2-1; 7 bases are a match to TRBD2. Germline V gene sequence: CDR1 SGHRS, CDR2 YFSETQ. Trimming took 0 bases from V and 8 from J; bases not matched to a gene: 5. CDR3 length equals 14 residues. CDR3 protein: CASSLVGGSDEQFF. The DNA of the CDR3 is TGCGCCAGCAGCTTGGTGGGGGGGAGTGATGAGCAGTTCTTC. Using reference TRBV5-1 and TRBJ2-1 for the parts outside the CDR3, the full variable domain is KAGVTQTPRYLIKTRGQQVTLSCSPISGHRSVSWYQQTPGQGLQFLFEYFSETQRNKGNFPGRFSGRQFSNSRSEMNVSTLELGDSALYLCASSLVGGSDEQFFGPGTRLTVL.

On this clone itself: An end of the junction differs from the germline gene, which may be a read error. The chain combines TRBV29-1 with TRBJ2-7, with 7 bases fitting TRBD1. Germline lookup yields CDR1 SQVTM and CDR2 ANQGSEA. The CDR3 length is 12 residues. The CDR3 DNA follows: TGCGGCGTCCGGGGACAGCGCTACGAGCAGTACTTC. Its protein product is CGVRGQRYEQYF.

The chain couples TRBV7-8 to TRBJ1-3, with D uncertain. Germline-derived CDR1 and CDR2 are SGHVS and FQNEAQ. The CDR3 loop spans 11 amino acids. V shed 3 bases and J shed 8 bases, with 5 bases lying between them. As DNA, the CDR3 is TGTGCCAGCAGCTTTTCTGACACCATATATTTT. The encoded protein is CASSFSDTIYF.

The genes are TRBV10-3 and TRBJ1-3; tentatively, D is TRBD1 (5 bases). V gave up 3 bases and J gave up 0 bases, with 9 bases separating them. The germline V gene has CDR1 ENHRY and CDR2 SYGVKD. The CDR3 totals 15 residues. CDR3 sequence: CAISEGGASGNTIYF. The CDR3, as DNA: TGTGCCATCAGTGAAGGCGGGGCCTCTGGAAACACCATATATTTT.

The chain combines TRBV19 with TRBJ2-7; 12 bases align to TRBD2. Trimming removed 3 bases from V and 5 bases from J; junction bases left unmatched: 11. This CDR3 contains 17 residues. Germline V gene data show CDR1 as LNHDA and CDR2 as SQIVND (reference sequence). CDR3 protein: CASSMGTSSGRGDEQYF. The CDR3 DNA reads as TGTGCCAGTAGTATGGGCACGTCTAGCGGGAGGGGCGACGAGCAGTACTTC.

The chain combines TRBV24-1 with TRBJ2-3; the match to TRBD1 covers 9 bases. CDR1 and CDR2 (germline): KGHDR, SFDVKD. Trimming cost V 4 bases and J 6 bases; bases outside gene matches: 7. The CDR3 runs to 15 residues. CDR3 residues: CATSEIQGAGDTQYF. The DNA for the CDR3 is TGTGCCACCAGTGAAATACAGGGGGCGGGGGATACGCAGTATTTT.

CDR3 region: CASSLRDRVYEQYF. CDR3 sequence (DNA): TGTGCCAGCAGCCTCCGGGACAGGGTCTACGAGCAGTACTTC. J is TRBJ2-7 and V is TRBV7-2; 9 nucleotides match TRBD1. Losses at the gene ends were 5 bases for V and 3 bases for J; bases not matched to a gene: 5. This CDR3 spans 14 amino acids. Per germline, CDR1 SGHTA and CDR2 FQGNSA. The whole variable domain, filled in from reference TRBV7-2 and TRBJ2-7, reads GAGVSQSPSNKVTEKGKDVELRCDPISGHTALYWYRQSLGQGLEFLIYFQGNSAPDKSGLPSDRFSAERTGGSVSTLTIQRTQQEDSAVYLCASSLRDRVYEQYFGPGTRLTVT.

DNA of the CDR3: TGCGCCAGCAGCCTTGGACAGGGGAACCCCACAGATACGCAGTATTTT. Its translation: CASSLGQGNPTDTQYF. The V and J genes are TRBV5-1 and TRBJ2-3; 9 bases agree with TRBD1. The CDR3 consists of 16 residues. The germline V gene encodes CDR1 SGHRS and CDR2 YFSETQ. The ends lost 4 bases at V and 2 bases at J; junction bases unmatched: 8.

In nucleotides, the CDR3 is TGCGCCAGCAGCTCGGGGACTAGCGATTACAATGAGCAGTTCTTC. It is translated as CASSSGTSDYNEQFF. The chain employs TRBV5-1 and TRBJ2-1; TRBD2 matches 10 bases. Per germline, CDR1 SGHRS and CDR2 YFSETQ. V was clipped by 3 bases and J by 4 bases; unmatched bases: 4. This CDR3 comprises 15 residues. Variable domain in full (rest from reference TRBV5-1 and TRBJ2-1): KAGVTQTPRYLIKTRGQQVTLSCSPISGHRSVSWYQQTPGQGLQFLFEYFSETQRNKGNFPGRFSGRQFSNSRSEMNVSTLELGDSALYLCASSSGTSDYNEQFFGPGTRLTVL.

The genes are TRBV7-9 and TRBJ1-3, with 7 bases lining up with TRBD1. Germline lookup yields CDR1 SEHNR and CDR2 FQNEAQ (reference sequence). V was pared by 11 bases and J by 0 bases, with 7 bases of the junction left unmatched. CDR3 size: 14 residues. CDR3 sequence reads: CAAQQGNSGNTIYF. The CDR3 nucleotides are TGTGCCGCACAACAGGGGAACTCTGGAAACACCATATATTTT.

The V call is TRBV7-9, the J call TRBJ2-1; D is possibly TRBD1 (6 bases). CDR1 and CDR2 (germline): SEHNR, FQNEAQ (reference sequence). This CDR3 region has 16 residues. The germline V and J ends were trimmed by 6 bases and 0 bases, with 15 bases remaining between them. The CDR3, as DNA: TGTGCCAGCAGTACCCCAGGGGATTCCTCCTACAATGAGCAGTTCTTC. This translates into CASSTPGDSSYNEQFF. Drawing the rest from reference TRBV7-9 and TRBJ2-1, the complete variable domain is DTGVSQNPRHKITKRGQNVTFRCDPISEHNRLYWYRQTLGQGPEFLTYFQNEAQLEKSRLLSDRFSAERPKGSFSTLEIQRTEQGDSAMYLCASSTPGDSSYNEQFFGPGTRLTVL.

The CDR3 bases are TGTGCCAGCAGCCGACAGATTCTGGACGGGGAGGATGGCTACACCTTC. The encoded protein is CASSRQILDGEDGYTF. V gene TRBV5-4 combines with J gene TRBJ1-2, with D tentatively TRBD1 (5 bases). The CDR3 runs to 16 residues. CDR1 and CDR2 (germline): SGHNT, YYREEE (reference sequence). The ends were cut back, 4 bases at V and 6 bases at J, with 22 bases in the middle. Full variable domain (outside the CDR3, taken from reference TRBV5-4 and TRBJ1-2): ETGVTQSPTHLIKTRGQQVTLRCSSQSGHNTVSWYQQALGQGPQFIFQYYREEENGRGNFPPRFSGLQFPNYSSELNVNALELDDSALYLCASSRQILDGEDGYTFGSGTRLTVV.

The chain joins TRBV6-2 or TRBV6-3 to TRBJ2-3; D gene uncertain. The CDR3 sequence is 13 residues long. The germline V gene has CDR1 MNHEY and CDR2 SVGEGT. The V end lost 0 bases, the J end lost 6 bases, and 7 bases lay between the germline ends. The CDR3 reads CASSYSNGDTQYF. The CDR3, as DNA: TGTGCCAGCAGTTACTCGAACGGGGATACGCAGTATTTT.

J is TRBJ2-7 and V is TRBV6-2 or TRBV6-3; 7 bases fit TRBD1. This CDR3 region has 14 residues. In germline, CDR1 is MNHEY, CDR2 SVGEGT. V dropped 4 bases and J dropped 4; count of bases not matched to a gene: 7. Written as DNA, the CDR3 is TGTGCCAGCAGTTCTCAACAGGGGAAATACGAGCAGTACTTC. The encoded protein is CASSSQQGKYEQYF.

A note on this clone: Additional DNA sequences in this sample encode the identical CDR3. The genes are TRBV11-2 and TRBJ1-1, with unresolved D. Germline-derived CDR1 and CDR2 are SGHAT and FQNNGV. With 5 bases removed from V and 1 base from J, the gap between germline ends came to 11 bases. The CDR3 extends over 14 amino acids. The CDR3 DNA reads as TGTGCCAGCAGCCTCGGAGCCCGGAACACTGAAGCTTTCTTT. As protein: CASSLGARNTEAFF.

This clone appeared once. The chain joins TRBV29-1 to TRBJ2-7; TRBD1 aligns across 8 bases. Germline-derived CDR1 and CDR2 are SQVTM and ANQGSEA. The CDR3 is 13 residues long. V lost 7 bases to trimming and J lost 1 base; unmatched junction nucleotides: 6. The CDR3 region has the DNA TGCAGCGCCTATACAGGGGGATCCTACGAGCAGTACTTC. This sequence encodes CSAYTGGSYEQYF.

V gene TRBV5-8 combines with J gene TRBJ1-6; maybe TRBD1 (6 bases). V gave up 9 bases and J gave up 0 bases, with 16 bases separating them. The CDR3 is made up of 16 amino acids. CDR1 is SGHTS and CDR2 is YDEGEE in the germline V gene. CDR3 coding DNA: TGTGCCACCTTAAGCGGACAGAGCTCCTATAATTCACCCCTCCACTTT. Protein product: CATLSGQSSYNSPLHF.

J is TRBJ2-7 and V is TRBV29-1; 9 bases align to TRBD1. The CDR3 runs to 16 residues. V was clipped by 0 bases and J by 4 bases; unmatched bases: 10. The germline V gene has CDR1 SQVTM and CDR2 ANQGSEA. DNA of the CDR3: TGCAGCGTTGAAGAAGCGGGGACAGGGAAGGAATACGAGCAGTACTTC. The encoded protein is CSVEEAGTGKEYEQYF.

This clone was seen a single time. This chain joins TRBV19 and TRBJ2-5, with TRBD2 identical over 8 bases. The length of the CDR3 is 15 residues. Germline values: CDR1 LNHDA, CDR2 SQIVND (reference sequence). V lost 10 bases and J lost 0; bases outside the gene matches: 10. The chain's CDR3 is CATSERGSYQETQYF. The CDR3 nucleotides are TGTGCCACCAGCGAGCGGGGGAGTTACCAAGAGACCCAGTACTTC.

CDR3 in DNA: TGTGCCAGCAGCCAAGATAGGGGGTCGGCGACGTGGTACTTC. Translation: CASSQDRGSATWYF. The V call is TRBV4-2, the J call TRBJ2-7; D perhaps matches TRBD1 (6 bases). The V gene lost 0 bases and the J gene lost 12 bases, with 18 bases spanning the gap. CDR3 size: 14 residues. In germline, CDR1 is LGHNA, CDR2 YNFKEQ.

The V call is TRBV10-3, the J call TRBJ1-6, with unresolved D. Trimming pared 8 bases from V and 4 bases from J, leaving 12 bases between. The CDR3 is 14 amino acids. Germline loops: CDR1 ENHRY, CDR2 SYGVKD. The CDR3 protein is CAIRAREYNSPLHF. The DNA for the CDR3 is TGTGCCATCCGGGCGCGGGAATATAATTCACCCCTCCACTTT.

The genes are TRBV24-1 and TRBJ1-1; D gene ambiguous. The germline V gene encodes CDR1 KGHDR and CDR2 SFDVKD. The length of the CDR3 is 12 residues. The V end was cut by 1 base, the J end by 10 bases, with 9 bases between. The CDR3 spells CATSDLAGRAFF. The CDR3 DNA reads TGTGCCACCAGTGATTTAGCAGGCAGAGCTTTCTTT.

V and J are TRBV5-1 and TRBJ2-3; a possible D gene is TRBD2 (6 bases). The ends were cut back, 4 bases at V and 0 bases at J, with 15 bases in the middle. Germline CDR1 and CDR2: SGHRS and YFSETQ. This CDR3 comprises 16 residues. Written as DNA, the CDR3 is TGCGCCAGCAGCCCCGCTCTGGCGGGAAGCACAGATACGCAGTATTTT. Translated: CASSPALAGSTDTQYF.

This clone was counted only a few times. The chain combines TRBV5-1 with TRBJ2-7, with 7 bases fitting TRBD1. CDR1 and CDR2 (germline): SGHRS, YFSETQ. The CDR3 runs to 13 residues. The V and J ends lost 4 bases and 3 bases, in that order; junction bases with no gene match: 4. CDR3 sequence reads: CASSIRDSYEQYF. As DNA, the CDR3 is TGCGCCAGCAGCATCCGGGACAGCTACGAGCAGTACTTC. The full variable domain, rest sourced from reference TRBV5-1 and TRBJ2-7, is KAGVTQTPRYLIKTRGQQVTLSCSPISGHRSVSWYQQTPGQGLQFLFEYFSETQRNKGNFPGRFSGRQFSNSRSEMNVSTLELGDSALYLCASSIRDSYEQYFGPGTRLTVT.

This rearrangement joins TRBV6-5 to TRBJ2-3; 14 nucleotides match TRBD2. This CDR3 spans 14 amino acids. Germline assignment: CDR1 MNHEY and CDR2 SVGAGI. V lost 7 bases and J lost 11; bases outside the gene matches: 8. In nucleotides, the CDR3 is TGTGCCAGCACCTTCGGGACTAGCGGGAGCGAGCAGTATTTT. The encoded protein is CASTFGTSGSEQYF.

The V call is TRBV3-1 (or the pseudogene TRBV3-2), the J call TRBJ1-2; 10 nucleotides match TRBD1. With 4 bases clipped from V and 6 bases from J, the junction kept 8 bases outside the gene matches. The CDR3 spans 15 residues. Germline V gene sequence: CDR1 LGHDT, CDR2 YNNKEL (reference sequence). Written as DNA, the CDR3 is TGTGCCAGCAGCCTCAGACGACAGGGGGCAAATGGCTACACCTTC. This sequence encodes CASSLRRQGANGYTF.

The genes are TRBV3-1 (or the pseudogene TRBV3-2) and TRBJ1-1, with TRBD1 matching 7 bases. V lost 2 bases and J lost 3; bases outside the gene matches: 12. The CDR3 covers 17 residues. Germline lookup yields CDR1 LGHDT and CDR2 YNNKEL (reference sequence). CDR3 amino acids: CASSQNSTGVQYTEAFF. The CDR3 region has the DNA TGTGCCAGCAGCCAAAATTCCACAGGGGTGCAATACACTGAAGCTTTCTTT.

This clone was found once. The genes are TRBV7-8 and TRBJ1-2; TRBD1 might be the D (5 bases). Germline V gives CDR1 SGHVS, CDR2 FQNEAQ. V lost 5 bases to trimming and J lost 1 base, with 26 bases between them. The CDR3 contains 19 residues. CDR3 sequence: CASSPIIVGQGDSNYGYTF. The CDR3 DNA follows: TGTGCCAGCAGCCCCATTATAGTGGGTCAGGGTGATAGTAACTATGGCTACACCTTC.

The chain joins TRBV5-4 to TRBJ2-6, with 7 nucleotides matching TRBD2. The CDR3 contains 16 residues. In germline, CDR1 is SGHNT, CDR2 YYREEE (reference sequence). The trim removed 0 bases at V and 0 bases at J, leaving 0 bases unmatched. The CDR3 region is CASSLGTSSGANVLTF. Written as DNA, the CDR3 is TGTGCCAGCAGCTTGGGGACTAGCTCTGGGGCCAACGTCCTGACTTTC.